These 12 T cell receptor beta chains were sequenced from one sample in a study of blood T cell repertoires in COVID-19. Profiled with immunoSEQ multiplex PCR; TCRdb holds only in-frame clones, not every one. In the table there are fewer than 250,000 clones, roughly 80% of which are singletons. Sequencing was carried out using peripheral blood. These receptors all stem from a woman aged 50 to 60 with acute or convalescent COVID-19.

The CDR3 DNA reads TGTGCCAGCAGTCCCCCCAGGGGACGGGGCGGGGAGCTGTTTTTT. This gives the protein CASSPPRGRGGELFF. The chain uses TRBV7-8 and TRBJ2-2, with a possible D match to TRBD1 (6 bases). The ends were cut back, 6 bases at V and 7 bases at J, with 18 bases in the middle. The CDR3 length is 15 residues. CDR1 and CDR2 (germline): SGHVS, FQNEAQ.

The V and J genes are TRBV6-5 and TRBJ1-1, with D tentatively TRBD1 (5 bases). Germline V gene data show CDR1 as MNHEY and CDR2 as SVGAGI. The ends were cut back, 4 bases at V and 3 bases at J, with 18 bases in the middle. The CDR3 covers 16 residues. CDR3 amino acids: CASSWGLRRQDTEAFF. CDR3 in DNA: TGTGCCAGCAGTTGGGGACTTAGGAGGCAGGACACTGAAGCTTTCTTT.

This clone was detected a few times. The CDR3 region has the DNA TGTGCCACCACAGGGGACTCTAACTATGGCTACACCTTC. It yields the protein CATTGDSNYGYTF. This chain uses TRBV6-5 with TRBJ1-2, with 7 bases lining up with TRBD1. J lost 0 bases, V lost 10 bases, and 5 bases had no gene match. The germline V gene has CDR1 MNHEY and CDR2 SVGAGI. CDR3 length: 13 residues.

This clone was recorded only once. The chain links TRBV6-1 to TRBJ1-5, with D unclear. Germline V CDR1 and CDR2: MNHNS, SASEGT. The CDR3 sequence is 12 residues long. V was clipped by 0 bases and J by 7 bases, with 4 bases between them. CDR3 in amino acids: CASSEARQPQHF. CDR3 sequence (DNA): TGTGCCAGCAGTGAAGCGAGGCAGCCCCAGCATTTT.

This chain links TRBV5-6 with TRBJ1-2, with D possibly matching TRBD1 (5 bases). Trimming stripped 0 bases from V and 3 bases from J, with 21 bases between. The CDR3 has 18 residues. Germline V gene lookup returns CDR1 SGHDT and CDR2 YYEEEE. The CDR3 here is CASSLALNRQIGDYGYTF. The CDR3, as DNA: TGTGCCAGCAGCTTGGCCTTGAACAGGCAGATAGGGGACTATGGCTACACCTTC. The full variable domain, with the rest looked up from reference TRBV5-6 and TRBJ1-2, is DAGVTQSPTHLIKTRGQQVTLRCSPKSGHDTVSWYQQALGQGPQFIFQYYEEEERQRGNFPDRFSGHQFPNYSSELNVNALLLGDSALYLCASSLALNRQIGDYGYTFGSGTRLTVV.

J is TRBJ2-2 and V is TRBV18, with 13 bases fitting TRBD2. The CDR3 covers 17 residues. The ends lost 2 bases at V and 0 bases at J; junction bases unmatched: 0. CDR1 KGHSH and CDR2 LQKENI come from the germline V gene. The CDR3 DNA sequence: TGTGCCAGCTCACCAGGACTAGCGGGAGCGAACACCGGGGAGCTGTTTTTT. The encoded protein is CASSPGLAGANTGELFF.

Written as DNA, the CDR3 is TGTGCCAGCAGTGAAGGGTCTAGCGGGCTCTACAATGAGCAGTTCTTC. Translating it yields CASSEGSSGLYNEQFF. The chain couples TRBV2 to TRBJ2-1, with TRBD2 matching 8 bases. Germline CDR1 and CDR2: SNHLY and FYNNEI. The CDR3 contains 16 residues. With 1 base clipped from V and 3 bases from J, the junction kept 5 bases outside the gene matches.

The chain has TRBV5-1 and TRBJ2-1; D is perhaps TRBD1 (7 bases). Trimming removed 6 bases from V and 9 bases from J, with 25 bases in between. This CDR3 has 16 amino acids. Germline V lookup: CDR1 SGHRS, CDR2 YFSETQ. CDR3 DNA sequence: TGCGCCAGCAATCTTGGCTCGGGACAGCTGGGAGGTGAGCAGTTCTTC. Protein: CASNLGSGQLGGEQFF.

This clone was counted a few times. The chain combines TRBV4-1 with TRBJ1-2; D call uncertain. Germline assignment: CDR1 MGHRA and CDR2 YSYEKL. Trimming cost V 0 bases and J 4 bases, with 12 bases left between them. The CDR3 totals 15 residues. CDR3 sequence: CASSQDLQVPYGYTF. In DNA form, the CDR3 reads TGCGCCAGCAGCCAAGATCTTCAGGTTCCCTATGGCTACACCTTC.

This clone was counted a single time. This sequence joins TRBV19 and TRBJ1-5; 7 positions agree with TRBD1. V trimming: 6 bases; J trimming: 2 bases; junction bases outside the gene matches: 10. This CDR3 spans 16 amino acids. Germline V gene sequence: CDR1 LNHDA, CDR2 SQIVND (reference sequence). The CDR3 bases are TGTGCCAGTAGGCCAAAGACAGGGAAGGGCAATCAGCCCCAGCATTTT. It encodes CASRPKTGKGNQPQHF.

This clone has only a few counts. The rearrangement links TRBV7-2 to TRBJ2-1; a weak D match, TRBD2 (5 bases). Germline V gene sequence: CDR1 SGHTA, CDR2 FQGNSA. The CDR3 is made up of 17 amino acids. V was clipped by 0 bases and J by 0 bases, with 12 bases between them. The DNA of the CDR3 is TGTGCCAGCAGCTTAGCGTTAACGGGGAGCTCCTACAATGAGCAGTTCTTC. It translates to CASSLALTGSSYNEQFF.

The chain links TRBV5-4 to TRBJ2-7; tentative D call: TRBD2 (5 bases). The CDR3 is 12 amino acids. Deletions cut 0 bases from V and 7 bases from J, with 8 bases between. Germline CDR1 SGHNT, CDR2 YYREEE (reference sequence). CDR3 residues: CASSLVPGEQYF. CDR3 nucleotides: TGTGCCAGCAGCTTGGTGCCGGGGGAGCAGTACTTC.